This TCR beta chain appears in the sequencing data of a study of blood T cells in healthy people across ages (dated by TCRdb to the mid-2010s). About the investigation overall: In model experiments, template switching captured about one uniquely barcoded TCR beta cDNA molecule for every two T cells. The study measured age-related changes in TCR beta repertoire diversity using deep sequencing normalized with unique cDNA molecular identifiers. Donors were grouped into four age groups: young (average about 15 years), middle-aged (about 40), aged (over 55) and long-lived (around 82). Two additional independent replicas of 1 million unique cDNA reads from the same blood draw were analyzed for two donors (one aged 18 to 30 and one aged 80 or older).

The germline V gene gives CDR1 as SGHTA and CDR2 as FQGTGA. Compared with germline, V lacks 1 base and J lacks 3 bases; bases without a gene match: 6. The CDR3 spans 16 residues, from the cysteine through the phenylalanine. Left in the record is the CDR3 DNA by itself, 48 bases read in frame from the first base. Results the study describes overall, beyond this receptor: As age increased, observed TCR beta diversity per million T cells dropped in a roughly linear way, and a significant reduction was already evident by age about 40. Compared with the aged group, more naive CD4+ T cells, fewer expanded clones and increased TCR diversity were shown by the long-lived group, suggesting age selection. Conclusive comparison of naive and antigen-experienced compartments was prevented by the profiling of bulk unsorted PBMCs. Estimates of total diversity based on one million sequenced T cells were considered lower bounds and underestimates. The percentage of naive T cells measured by flow cytometry correlated strongly with observed TCR beta diversity. The CMV infection status of donors was not known, potentially confounding age-related changes in expanded clonotypes.

Note on this clonotype: Its specific antigen is unknown. Per-base qualities were not stored, and no clone one base away is much larger.

Libraries were constructed by 5' RACE. The sequencer listed for this sample is Illumina HiSeq 2500. A second PCR of about 6 to 11 cycles was performed with a sample-barcoded 5' primer and a J-beta primer mix. A template-switch 5' adaptor carrying 12 random nucleotides introduced a unique molecular identifier onto each TCR beta cDNA molecule. At least 2.5 million CDR3-containing paired-end reads were obtained from each sample. First-strand cDNA synthesis was performed from all RNA using the Mint cDNA synthesis kit, with priming by a TRBC-specific oligonucleotide. After uracil-DNA glycosylase treatment, a first 18-cycle PCR used universal primers M1SS and BC2_uni_R on all cDNA. In the original analysis: For normalization, 1 million high-quality reads, each with a distinct molecular identifier, were randomly selected from each sample. Reads sharing molecular identifiers were discarded rather than binned into consensus sequences. MiTCR, run with a Q25 quality threshold and the strictest error-elimination algorithm, handled CDR3 identification, clonotype clustering and error correction. Lower-bound total TCR beta diversity was estimated with a nonparametric unseen species model using Euler transformation. The public sequencing data were trimmed at Q25 with fastp and processed into clonotypes with MiXCR by TCRdb, which kept only in-frame beta chains. Rows are combined by CDR3 protein, so each entry shows the most common genes and DNA. The authors' filters were not applied to this entry. The sample has roughly 700,000 distinct CDR3 sequences on record, about 25% of them singletons. The leading ten clones occupy more than 8.5% of the sample.

The roughly 39 donors, aged about 6 to 95 years, were systemically healthy Caucasian individuals from Russia. Each donor gave 9.5 to 10 milliliters of peripheral blood, drawn into EDTA-treated Vacutainer tubes. Ficoll-Paque density-gradient centrifugation was used to isolate PBMCs, with at least 7 million per sample. Trizol reagent was used to extract total RNA from the PBMCs, yielding at least 5 micrograms per sample. For every donor, flow cytometry on a PBMC aliquot measured the percentage of naive CD45RAhigh/CD27high T cells. This same sample was also taken into another study, of T cells of mothers and their children. Taken from the second paper: Nine systemically healthy Caucasian individuals, comprising three mothers and their six children, were included as donors. cDNA synthesis used all of the extracted RNA, with approximately 1.4 ug of RNA in each 15 ul reaction. In the second PCR, sample barcodes and 2-4 random nucleotides were introduced via the M1S primer. More than 8 million TCR beta CDR3 reads were obtained from each mother, and roughly 3 million reads were obtained from each child. In both related and unrelated pairs, thymic selection shapes the output of TCR recombination in a similar way, with inherited differences having only a minor effect. Normalized repertoire overlap in related mother-child pairs was always slightly higher than in unrelated mother-child pairs, but the difference was never significant. No persistent microchimeric T cell clones were found, with a detection sensitivity of 85 to 100 clones per million clonotypes. Deep NGS was used in the study to compare the TCR beta repertoires of mothers and children and to look for features that separate related mother-child pairs from unrelated individuals. The mean age was 40 +/- 4 years for the mothers and approximately 11 +/- 4 years for the children. After adapters were ligated using NEBNext reagents, the libraries underwent 100+100 nt paired-end sequencing on an Illumina HiSeq 2000. Mother and child libraries were prepared a month apart and sequenced in separate runs to prevent cross-contamination. Each donor had between about 500,000 and 2,100,000 distinct TCR beta clonotypes identified. Naive TCR beta clonotypes were estimated from low-frequency clonotypes matched to each donor's FACS-determined naive share, without sorting.

This TCR derives from a boy between 10 and 17 years old in good health. The receptor chain draws on TRBV7-3 and TRBJ2-1; 7 junctional bases match TRBD1. Sequencing was done on a sample of blood. The CDR3 corresponds to CASSLNPGQSYNEQFF. The base sequence is TGTGCCAGCAGCTTAAATCCGGGACAGAGCTACAATGAGCAGTTCTTC.